This T cell receptor (beta chain) was identified in a study of cytomegalovirus exposure and HLA in healthy donors. Whole-study context: Among around 200 million T cells, an earlier analysis found 117 million unique TCR beta sequences.

Germline V CDR1 and CDR2: SGDLS, YYNGEE. The V end was cut by 4 bases, the J end by 0 bases, with 15 bases between. CDR3 length: 16 amino acids. Study-level findings and limits: The authors later found TCR association rates varying by HLA locus, with DRB1 most and HLA-C fewest. Most TCR beta V segments were productive about 90% or about 30% of the time in an earlier analysis. Donor immune exposure was known only as CMV serostatus.

Concerning this clone: Its antigen is unidentified.

60 Vbeta and 13 Jbeta primers were used in PCR. Sequenced by immunoSEQ multiplex PCR; TCRdb stores in-frame clones only, minus some. Found here are more than 150,000 clones, 84% of them singletons; the top ten hold more than 0.95%. Sample: PBMCs. The sequence was obtained from a girl aged 2-10 years in good health and CMV-seropositive. The V and J genes are TRBV9 and TRBJ2-3; TRBD2 might be the D (7 bases). The CDR3 here is CASSPRGGDSTDTQYF. In DNA, the CDR3 is TGTGCCAGCAGCCCCCGAGGGGGGGACAGCACAGATACGCAGTATTTT.